The 3 T cell receptor beta chains below come from one sample, sequenced in a study of blood T cell repertoires in COVID-19. Method: immunoSEQ multiplex PCR; TCRdb's copy keeps in-frame clones and lacks some. The table includes 130,000 or so clones, roughly 90% detected once. What was sequenced was peripheral blood. The receptor set was obtained from a man aged 50 or older with acute or convalescent COVID-19.

V gene TRBV5-1 combines with J gene TRBJ2-3; 8 nucleotides line up with TRBD2. Germline V gene lookup returns CDR1 SGHRS and CDR2 YFSETQ. V trimming: 4 bases; J trimming: 8 bases; junction bases outside the gene matches: 9. CDR3 length: 14 amino acids. In DNA form, the CDR3 reads TGCGCCAGCAGCACTCCTGGACTAGCACGTACGCAGTATTTT. As protein: CASSTPGLARTQYF.

This clone has a single count. This sequence joins TRBV24-1 and TRBJ2-1, with D possibly matching TRBD2 (6 bases). The CDR3 totals 15 residues. V was cut by 5 bases and J by 8 bases, with 18 bases left in between. CDR1 and CDR2 from the germline V gene are KGHDR and SFDVKD. The CDR3, as DNA: TGTGCCACCAGTGCAGGCGGGGTAAGAGGGTATGAGCAGTTCTTC. It translates to CATSAGGVRGYEQFF.

The V and J genes are TRBV9 and TRBJ1-4; 9 positions agree with TRBD1. Trimming removed 3 bases from V and 10 bases from J; junction bases left unmatched: 10. Germline V lookup: CDR1 SGDLS, CDR2 YYNGEE. The CDR3 length is 15 residues. CDR3 region: CASSALSSTGGKLFF. The CDR3 DNA is TGTGCCAGCAGCGCCCTCTCATCGACAGGGGGAAAACTGTTTTTT.